The 5 T cell receptor beta chains below were found in one sample sequenced in a study of CD8+CD57+ T cells in acquired aplastic anemia. TCR beta VDJ and CDR3 profiling used genomic DNA as template. TCRdb itself ran the reads through MiXCR, one entry per CDR3 protein. The top ten hold approximately 8% of the sample, which has roughly 260,000 distinct CDR3 sequences, around half seen once. Patients chosen for sequencing had CD8+CD57+ cells that had expanded, as shown by flow cytometry. Specimen: sorted CD4+, CD8+, or CD8+CD57+ T cells (not recorded which) from PBMCs. The receptors here all came from a human donor with aplastic anemia.

The J gene is TRBJ1-3, the V gene TRBV10-1; 8 bases are shared with TRBD1. CDR3 length: 14 residues. J gave up 5 bases and V 6 bases, and 6 bases lay outside the gene matches. CDR1 WNHNN and CDR2 SYGVQD come from the germline V gene (reference sequence). This CDR3 reads CASRARDRRNTIYF. The DNA for the CDR3 is TGCGCCAGCAGGGCCCGGGACAGGAGAAACACCATATATTTT.

This chain links TRBV19 with TRBJ1-6, with 8 nucleotides matching TRBD1. The V gene end was trimmed by 6 bases and the J gene end by 7 bases; junction bases not matched to a gene: 5. The CDR3 has 14 residues. Germline V CDR1 and CDR2: LNHDA, SQIVND (reference sequence). As DNA, the CDR3 is TGTGCCAGTAGGACAGGGGTTTGGAATTCACCCCTCCACTTT. This codes for CASRTGVWNSPLHF.

This clonotype is classed as medium-sized (0.01 to 0.1%). The chain joins TRBV15 to TRBJ1-6, with a tentative D call TRBD1 (5 bases). The CDR3 runs to 14 residues. Trimming stripped 1 base from V and 9 bases from J, with 10 bases between. The germline V gene encodes CDR1 LNHNV and CDR2 YYDKDF (reference sequence). This CDR3 reads CATSRGQFGSPLHF. In nucleotides, the CDR3 is TGTGCCACCAGCAGAGGACAGTTCGGTTCACCCCTCCACTTT.

The chain is built from TRBV7-9 and TRBJ1-1; D gene ambiguous. Germline V gene lookup returns CDR1 SEHNR and CDR2 FQNEAQ (reference sequence). Trimming took 6 bases from V and 6 from J, leaving 11 bases between them. This CDR3 is built from 12 residues. CDR3 in amino acids: CASRQTEAEAFF. The CDR3 region has the DNA TGTGCCAGCAGGCAGACGGAGGCTGAAGCTTTCTTT.

In its sample, this clonotype was seen many times. V usage is TRBV6-4 and J usage is TRBJ2-3, with TRBD2 matching 12 bases. The CDR3 sequence is 16 residues long. The V and J ends lost 3 bases and 4 bases, in that order; junction bases with no gene match: 5. Germline CDR1 is MRHNA and CDR2 is SNTAGT. Here the CDR3 reads CASSEQASGGADTQYF. DNA for the CDR3: TGTGCCAGCAGTGAACAGGCTAGCGGGGGGGCAGATACGCAGTATTTT.